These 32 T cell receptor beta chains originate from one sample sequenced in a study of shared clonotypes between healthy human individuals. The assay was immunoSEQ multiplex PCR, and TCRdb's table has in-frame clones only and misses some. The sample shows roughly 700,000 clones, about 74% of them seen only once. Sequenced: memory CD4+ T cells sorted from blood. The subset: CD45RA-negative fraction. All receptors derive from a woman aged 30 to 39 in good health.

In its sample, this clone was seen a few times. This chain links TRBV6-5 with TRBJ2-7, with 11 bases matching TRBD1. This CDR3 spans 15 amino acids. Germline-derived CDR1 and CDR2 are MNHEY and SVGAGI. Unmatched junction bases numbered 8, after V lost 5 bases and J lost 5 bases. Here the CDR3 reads CASSSPGQGVNEQYF. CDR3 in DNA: TGTGCCAGCAGTAGCCCGGGACAGGGGGTCAACGAGCAGTACTTC.

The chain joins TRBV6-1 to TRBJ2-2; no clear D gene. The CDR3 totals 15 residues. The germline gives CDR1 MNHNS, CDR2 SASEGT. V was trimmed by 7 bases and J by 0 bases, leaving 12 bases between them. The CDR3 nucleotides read TGTGCCAGCACCCCCAGCACCTCGAACACCGGGGAGCTGTTTTTT. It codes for CASTPSTSNTGELFF.

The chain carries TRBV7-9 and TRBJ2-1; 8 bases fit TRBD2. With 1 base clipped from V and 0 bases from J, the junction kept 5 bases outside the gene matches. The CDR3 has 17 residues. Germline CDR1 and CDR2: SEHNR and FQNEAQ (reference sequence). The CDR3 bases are TGTGCCAGCAGCTTAGGAAGCGGGAGACACTCCTACAATGAGCAGTTCTTC. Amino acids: CASSLGSGRHSYNEQFF.

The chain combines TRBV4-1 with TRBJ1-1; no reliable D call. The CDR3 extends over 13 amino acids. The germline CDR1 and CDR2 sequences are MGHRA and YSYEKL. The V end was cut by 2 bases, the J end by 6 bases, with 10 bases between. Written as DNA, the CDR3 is TGCGCCAGCAGCCAATTCGGCAGTCCTGAAGCTTTCTTT. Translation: CASSQFGSPEAFF.

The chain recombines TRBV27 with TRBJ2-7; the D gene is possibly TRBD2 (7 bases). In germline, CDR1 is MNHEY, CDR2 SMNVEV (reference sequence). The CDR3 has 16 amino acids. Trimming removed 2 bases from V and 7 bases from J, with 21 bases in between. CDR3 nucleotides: TGTGCCAGCAGTTTAAATCCGGGTTTGGGGGGGCGGGAGCAGTACTTC. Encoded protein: CASSLNPGLGGREQYF.

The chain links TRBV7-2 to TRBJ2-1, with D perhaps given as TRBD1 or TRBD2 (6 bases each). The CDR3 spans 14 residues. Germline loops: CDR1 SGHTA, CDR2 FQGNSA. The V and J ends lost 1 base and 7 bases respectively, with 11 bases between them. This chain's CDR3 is CASSLVGGRNEQFF. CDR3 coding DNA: TGTGCCAGCAGCTTAGTAGGGGGGAGAAATGAGCAGTTCTTC. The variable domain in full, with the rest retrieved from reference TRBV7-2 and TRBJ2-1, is GAGVSQSPSNKVTEKGKDVELRCDPISGHTALYWYRQSLGQGLEFLIYFQGNSAPDKSGLPSDRFSAERTGGSVSTLTIQRTQQEDSAVYLCASSLVGGRNEQFFGPGTRLTVL.

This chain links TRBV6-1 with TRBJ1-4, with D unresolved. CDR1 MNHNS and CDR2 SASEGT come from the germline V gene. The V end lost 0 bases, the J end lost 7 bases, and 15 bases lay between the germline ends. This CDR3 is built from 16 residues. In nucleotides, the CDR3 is TGTGCCAGCAGTGAAGCAGGGTGGGCGCGGAGTGAAAAACTGTTTTTT. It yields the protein CASSEAGWARSEKLFF.

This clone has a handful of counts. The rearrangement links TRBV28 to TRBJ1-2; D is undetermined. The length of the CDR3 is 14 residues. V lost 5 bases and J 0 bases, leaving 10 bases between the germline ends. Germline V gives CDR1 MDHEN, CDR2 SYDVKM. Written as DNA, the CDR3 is TGTGCCAGCAGTCCCGGAGTGGCTAACTATGGCTACACCTTC. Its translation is CASSPGVANYGYTF.

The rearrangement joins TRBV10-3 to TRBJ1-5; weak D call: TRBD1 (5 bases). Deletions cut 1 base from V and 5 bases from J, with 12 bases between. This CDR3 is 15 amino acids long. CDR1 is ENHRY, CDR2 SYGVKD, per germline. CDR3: CAISELEGSDQPQHF. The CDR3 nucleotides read TGTGCCATCAGTGAGTTGGAGGGGTCCGATCAGCCCCAGCATTTT.

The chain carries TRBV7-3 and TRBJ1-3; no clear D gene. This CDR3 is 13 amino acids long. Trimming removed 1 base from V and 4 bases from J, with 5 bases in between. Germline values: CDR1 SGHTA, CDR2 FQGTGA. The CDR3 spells CASSLISGNTIYF. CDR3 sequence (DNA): TGTGCCAGCAGCTTAATTTCCGGAAACACCATATATTTT.

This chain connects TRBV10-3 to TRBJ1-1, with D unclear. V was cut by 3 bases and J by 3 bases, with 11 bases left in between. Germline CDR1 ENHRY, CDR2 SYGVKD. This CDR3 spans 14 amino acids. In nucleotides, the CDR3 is TGTGCCATCAGTGAATGGGAAGGAGACACTGAAGCTTTCTTT. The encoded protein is CAISEWEGDTEAFF.

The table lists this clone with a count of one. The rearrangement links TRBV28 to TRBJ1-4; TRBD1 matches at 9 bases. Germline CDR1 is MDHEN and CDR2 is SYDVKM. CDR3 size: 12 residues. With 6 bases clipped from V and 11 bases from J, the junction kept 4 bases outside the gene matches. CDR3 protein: CASRSGQGKLFF. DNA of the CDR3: TGTGCCAGCAGGTCGGGACAGGGCAAACTGTTTTTT.

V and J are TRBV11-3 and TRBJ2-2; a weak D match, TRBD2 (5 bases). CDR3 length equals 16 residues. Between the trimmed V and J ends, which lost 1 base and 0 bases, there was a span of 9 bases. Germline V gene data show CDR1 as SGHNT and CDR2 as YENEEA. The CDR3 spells CASSLGGRANTGELFF. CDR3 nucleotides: TGTGCCAGCAGCTTAGGAGGGCGCGCGAACACCGGGGAGCTGTTTTTT.

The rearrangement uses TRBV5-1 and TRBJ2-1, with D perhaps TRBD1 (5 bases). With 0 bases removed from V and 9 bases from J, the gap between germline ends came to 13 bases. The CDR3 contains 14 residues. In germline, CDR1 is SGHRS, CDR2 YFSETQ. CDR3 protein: CASSLASREGEQFF. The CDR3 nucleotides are TGCGCCAGCAGCTTGGCCTCCAGGGAAGGTGAGCAGTTCTTC. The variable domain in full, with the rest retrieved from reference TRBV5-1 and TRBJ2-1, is KAGVTQTPRYLIKTRGQQVTLSCSPISGHRSVSWYQQTPGQGLQFLFEYFSETQRNKGNFPGRFSGRQFSNSRSEMNVSTLELGDSALYLCASSLASREGEQFFGPGTRLTVL.

CDR3 loop: CSVPDRANTEAFF. CDR3 coding DNA: TGCAGCGTCCCCGACAGGGCGAACACTGAAGCTTTCTTT. The chain carries TRBV29-1 and TRBJ1-1; the match to TRBD1 covers 7 bases. Trimming at V came to 6 bases and at J to 1 base, leaving 5 bases not matched to a gene. The V gene's germline CDR1 is SQVTM and CDR2 ANQGSEA. The CDR3 spans 13 residues. The full variable domain, rest sourced from reference TRBV29-1 and TRBJ1-1, is SAVISQKPSRDICQRGTSLTIQCQVDSQVTMMFWYRQQPGQSLTLIATANQGSEATYESGFVIDKFPISRPNLTFSTLTVSNMSPEDSSIYLCSVPDRANTEAFFGQGTRLTVV.

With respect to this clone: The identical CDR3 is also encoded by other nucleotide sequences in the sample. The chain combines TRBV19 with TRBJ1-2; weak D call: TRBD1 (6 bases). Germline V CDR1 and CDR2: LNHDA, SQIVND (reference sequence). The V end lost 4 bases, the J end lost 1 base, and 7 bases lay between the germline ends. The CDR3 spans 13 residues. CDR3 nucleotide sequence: TGTGCCAGTAGTACGGGACATAACTATGGCTACACCTTC. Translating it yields CASSTGHNYGYTF.

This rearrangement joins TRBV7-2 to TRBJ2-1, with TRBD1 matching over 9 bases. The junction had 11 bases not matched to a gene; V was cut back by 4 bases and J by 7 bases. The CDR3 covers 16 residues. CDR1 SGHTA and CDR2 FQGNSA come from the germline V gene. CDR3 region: CASSSDGTGNWNEQFF. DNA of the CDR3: TGTGCCAGCAGCTCCGACGGGACAGGGAATTGGAATGAGCAGTTCTTC. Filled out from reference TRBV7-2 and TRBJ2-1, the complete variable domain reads GAGVSQSPSNKVTEKGKDVELRCDPISGHTALYWYRQSLGQGLEFLIYFQGNSAPDKSGLPSDRFSAERTGGSVSTLTIQRTQQEDSAVYLCASSSDGTGNWNEQFFGPGTRLTVL.

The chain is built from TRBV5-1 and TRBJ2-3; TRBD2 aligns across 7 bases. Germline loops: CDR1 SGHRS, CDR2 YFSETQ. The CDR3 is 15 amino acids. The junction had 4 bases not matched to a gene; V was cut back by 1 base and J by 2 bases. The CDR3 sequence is CASSLSGAATDTQYF. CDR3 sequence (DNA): TGCGCCAGCAGCTTGAGCGGGGCGGCCACAGATACGCAGTATTTT.

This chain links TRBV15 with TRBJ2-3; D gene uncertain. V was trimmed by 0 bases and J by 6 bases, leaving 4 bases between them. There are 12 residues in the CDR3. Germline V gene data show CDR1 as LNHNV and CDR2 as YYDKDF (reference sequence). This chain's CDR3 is CATSRDFDTQYF. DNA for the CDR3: TGTGCCACCAGCAGAGATTTCGATACGCAGTATTTT. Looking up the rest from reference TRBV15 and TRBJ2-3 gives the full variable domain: DAMVIQNPRYQVTQFGKPVTLSCSQTLNHNVMYWYQQKSSQAPKLLFHYYDKDFNNEADTPDNFQSRRPNTSFCFLDIRSPGLGDTAMYLCATSRDFDTQYFGPGTRLTVL.

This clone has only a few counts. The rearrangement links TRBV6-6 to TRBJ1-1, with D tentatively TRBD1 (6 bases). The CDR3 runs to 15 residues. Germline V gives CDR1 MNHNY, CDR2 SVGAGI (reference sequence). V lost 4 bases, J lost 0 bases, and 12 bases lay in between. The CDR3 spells CASSWDTFVNTEAFF. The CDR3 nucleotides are TGTGCCAGCAGTTGGGACACATTTGTGAACACTGAAGCTTTCTTT.

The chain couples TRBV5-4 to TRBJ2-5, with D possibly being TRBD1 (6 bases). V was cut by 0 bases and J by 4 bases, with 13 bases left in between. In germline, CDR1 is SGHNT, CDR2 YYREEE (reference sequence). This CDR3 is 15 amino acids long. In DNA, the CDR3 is TGTGCCAGCAGCTTGGGGCACCCCAGGGGAGAGACCCAGTACTTC. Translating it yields CASSLGHPRGETQYF.

CDR3 amino acids: CASSQEGGSGRRETQYF. DNA of the CDR3: TGTGCCAGCAGCCAGGAAGGGGGTAGCGGGAGGAGAGAGACCCAGTACTTC. The chain recombines TRBV4-2 with TRBJ2-5; 10 bases are a match to TRBD2. This CDR3 contains 17 residues. Unmatched junction bases numbered 11, after V lost 3 bases and J lost 4 bases. Germline V gene sequence: CDR1 LGHNA, CDR2 YNFKEQ.

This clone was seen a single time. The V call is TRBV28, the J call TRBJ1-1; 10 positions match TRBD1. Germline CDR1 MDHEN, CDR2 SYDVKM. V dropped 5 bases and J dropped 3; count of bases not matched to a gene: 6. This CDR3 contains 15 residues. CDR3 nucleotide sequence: TGTGCCAGCAGTCCCGGGACAGGGGCGCACACTGAAGCTTTCTTT. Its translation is CASSPGTGAHTEAFF.

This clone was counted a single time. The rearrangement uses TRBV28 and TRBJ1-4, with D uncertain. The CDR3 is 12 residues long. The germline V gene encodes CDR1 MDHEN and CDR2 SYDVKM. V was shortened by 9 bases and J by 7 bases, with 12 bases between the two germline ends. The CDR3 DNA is TGTGCCAGTTCTGCGGTCCCTGAAAAACTGTTTTTT. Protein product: CASSAVPEKLFF.

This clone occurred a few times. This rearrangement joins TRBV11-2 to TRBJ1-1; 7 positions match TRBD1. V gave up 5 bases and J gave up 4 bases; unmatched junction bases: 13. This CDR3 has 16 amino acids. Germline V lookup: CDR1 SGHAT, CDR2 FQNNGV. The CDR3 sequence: CASSQSGGVLITEAFF. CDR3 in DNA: TGTGCCAGCAGCCAATCAGGGGGAGTACTGATCACTGAAGCTTTCTTT.

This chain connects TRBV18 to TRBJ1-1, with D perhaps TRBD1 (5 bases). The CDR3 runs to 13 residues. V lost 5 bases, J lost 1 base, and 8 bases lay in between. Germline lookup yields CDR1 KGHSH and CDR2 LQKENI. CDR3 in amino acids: CASSATANTEAFF. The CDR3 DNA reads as TGTGCCAGCTCAGCGACAGCGAACACTGAAGCTTTCTTT.

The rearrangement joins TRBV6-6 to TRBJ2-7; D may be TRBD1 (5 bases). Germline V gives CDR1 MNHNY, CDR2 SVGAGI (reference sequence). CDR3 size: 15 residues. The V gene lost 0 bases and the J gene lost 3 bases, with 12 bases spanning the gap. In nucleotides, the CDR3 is TGTGCCAGCAGTTACTCCCGAAGGGGCGGCTACGAGCAGTACTTC. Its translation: CASSYSRRGGYEQYF.

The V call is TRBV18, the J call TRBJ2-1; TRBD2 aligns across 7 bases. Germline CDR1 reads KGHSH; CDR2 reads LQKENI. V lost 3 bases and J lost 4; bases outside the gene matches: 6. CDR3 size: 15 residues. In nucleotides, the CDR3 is TGTGCCAGCTCACCGCTAGCGGAAATTTACAATGAGCAGTTCTTC. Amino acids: CASSPLAEIYNEQFF.

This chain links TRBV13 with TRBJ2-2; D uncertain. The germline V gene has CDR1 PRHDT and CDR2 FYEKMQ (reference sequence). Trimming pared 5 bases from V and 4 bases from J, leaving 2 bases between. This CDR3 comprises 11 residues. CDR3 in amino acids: CASSRTGELFF. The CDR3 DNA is TGTGCCAGCAGCCGCACCGGGGAGCTGTTTTTT.

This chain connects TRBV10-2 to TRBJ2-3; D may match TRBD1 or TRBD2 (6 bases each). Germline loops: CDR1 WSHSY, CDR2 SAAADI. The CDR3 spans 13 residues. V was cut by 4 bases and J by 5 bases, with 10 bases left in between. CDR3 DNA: TGCGCCAGCAGTGGGGGGGCCAGAGATACGCAGTATTTT. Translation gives CASSGGARDTQYF.

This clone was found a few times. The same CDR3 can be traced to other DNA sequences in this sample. The CDR3 DNA follows: TGTGCCAGCAGTCTAGCCTCGTACGAGCAGTACTTC. Translating gives CASSLASYEQYF. This chain uses TRBV6-1 with TRBJ2-7; the D gene is possibly TRBD2 (5 bases). Germline CDR1 reads MNHNS; CDR2 reads SASEGT. This CDR3 contains 12 residues. Trimming removed 5 bases at V and 4 bases at J, with 9 bases between.

CDR3 region: CASDRNYEQYF. The CDR3 DNA reads as TGTGCCAGCGACAGGAACTACGAGCAGTACTTC. The chain links TRBV2 to TRBJ2-7; a possible D gene is TRBD1 (6 bases). The CDR3 consists of 11 residues. In germline, CDR1 is SNHLY, CDR2 FYNNEI. The V and J ends lost 8 bases and 3 bases respectively, with 8 bases between them. Together with reference TRBV2 and TRBJ2-7, the CDR3 gives the full variable domain: EPEVTQTPSHQVTQMGQEVILRCVPISNHLYFYWYRQILGQKVEFLVSFYNNEISEKSEIFDDQFSVERPDGSNFTLKIRSTKLEDSAMYFCASDRNYEQYFGPGTRLTVT.